One and the same sample provided the 20 T cell receptor beta chains below, sequenced in a study of human T cells and chemical hapten exposure. The time point was: patch test 1, 2 weeks after DPC sensitization. As to treatment: therapeutic diphenylcyclopropenone sensitization with weekly scalp DPC. TCRdb fed the RACE reads into MiXCR, producing one record per CDR3 protein. This sample carries roughly 360,000 distinct CDR3 sequences, approximately 5.1% of them seen once, and the ten largest clones take under 3%. This material consisted of whole blood, taken in connection with sensitization to the hapten diphenylcyclopropenone (DPC). Source of these receptors: a woman aged 45-59 years with alopecia areata. Some clones in this sample may be carry-over from other donors' samples.

This clonotype was recorded at least ten times. The rearrangement joins TRBV6-5 to TRBJ2-7; a possible D gene is TRBD2 (5 bases). This CDR3 spans 13 amino acids. Trimming removed 6 bases from V and 5 bases from J, with 14 bases in between. The V gene's germline CDR1 is MNHEY and CDR2 SVGAGI. CDR3: CASSPRTRDEQYF. CDR3 sequence (DNA): TGTGCCAGCAGCCCTCGGACGAGGGACGAGCAGTACTTC.

The chain combines TRBV5-4 with TRBJ1-5, with D hard to call. Germline V gives CDR1 SGHNT, CDR2 YYREEE (reference sequence). Trimming cost V 4 bases and J 0 bases, with 11 bases left between them. The CDR3 is 15 residues long. CDR3 bases: TGTGCCAGCAGCCCAGGACTTGATAGCAATCAGCCCCAGCATTTT. The encoded protein is CASSPGLDSNQPQHF.

The chain has TRBV11-2 and TRBJ2-1, with 9 positions matching TRBD2. Unmatched junction bases numbered 6, after V lost 8 bases and J lost 7 bases. There are 13 residues in the CDR3. The germline gives CDR1 SGHAT, CDR2 FQNNGV. The CDR3 nucleotides are TGTGCCAGCGGGGGACTAGCCAAGAATGAGCAGTTCTTC. This translates into CASGGLAKNEQFF. The variable domain in full, completed from reference TRBV11-2 and TRBJ2-1, reads EAGVAQSPRYKIIEKRQSVAFWCNPISGHATLYWYQQILGQGPKLLIQFQNNGVVDDSQLPKDRFSAERLKGVDSTLKIQPAKLEDSAVYLCASGGLAKNEQFFGPGTRLTVL.

This clonotype was counted between two and nine times. V gene TRBV4-1 combines with J gene TRBJ1-5; D ambiguous. The CDR3 is 14 amino acids. V lost 1 base and J lost 4, with 8 bases in between. Germline V lookup: CDR1 MGHRA, CDR2 YSYEKL. CDR3 sequence reads: CASSQVTGNQPQHF. CDR3 nucleotide sequence: TGCGCCAGCAGCCAAGTCACGGGGAATCAGCCCCAGCATTTT.

This clonotype was seen repeatedly, ten times or more. This chain joins TRBV29-1 and TRBJ2-1; D not certain. V was clipped by 3 bases and J by 4 bases, with 7 bases between them. The CDR3 sequence is 12 residues long. Germline lookup yields CDR1 SQVTM and CDR2 ANQGSEA. Here the CDR3 reads CSVDPRYNEQFF. The CDR3 bases are TGCAGCGTTGACCCCCGGTACAATGAGCAGTTCTTC.

This clonotype was observed many times. The chain employs TRBV7-9 and TRBJ1-4, with D hard to call. The germline CDR1 and CDR2 sequences are SEHNR and FQNEAQ (reference sequence). Trimming removed 0 bases from V and 3 bases from J, with 5 bases in between. The length of the CDR3 is 14 residues. CDR3 amino acids: CASSLADANEKLFF. CDR3 nucleotide sequence: TGTGCCAGCAGCTTAGCGGACGCTAATGAAAAACTGTTTTTT.

The chain carries TRBV28 and TRBJ1-6, with D possibly TRBD1 on 6 matching bases. Germline CDR1 reads MDHEN; CDR2 reads SYDVKM. The CDR3 spans 14 residues. Trimming shortened V by 7 bases and J by 10 bases, and 17 bases separated the two germline ends. CDR3 sequence reads: CASTLPGGGSPLHF. The CDR3 region has the DNA TGTGCCAGCACCCTCCCCGGGGGCGGGTCACCCCTCCACTTT.

This clonotype was seen many times. The CDR3 DNA reads TGTGCCAGCTCACCGAATGTGGCAGGGACTAATGAAAAACTGTTTTTT. Translating gives CASSPNVAGTNEKLFF. The chain links TRBV18 to TRBJ1-4; D is possibly TRBD1 (5 bases). Germline V gives CDR1 KGHSH, CDR2 LQKENI. CDR3 length: 16 residues. With 3 bases removed from V and 2 bases from J, the gap between germline ends came to 13 bases.

This clonotype was observed a few times. The V and J genes are TRBV24-1 and TRBJ2-1; D not certain. Germline V gene sequence: CDR1 KGHDR, CDR2 SFDVKD. The V end was cut by 1 base, the J end by 2 bases, with 14 bases between. The CDR3 is 17 amino acids. As DNA, the CDR3 is TGTGCCACCAGTGATTTCGGAGCAGCTCGGACCTACAATGAGCAGTTCTTC. It yields the protein CATSDFGAARTYNEQFF.

Many counts were recorded for this clonotype. The J gene is TRBJ1-4, the V gene TRBV12-3 or TRBV12-4; D is uncertain. Trimming stripped 3 bases from V and 2 bases from J, with 10 bases between. The CDR3 has 15 amino acids. The CDR3 here is CASSLAATTNEKLFF. CDR3 coding DNA: TGTGCCAGCAGTTTGGCGGCTACCACTAATGAAAAACTGTTTTTT.

CDR3 sequence: CASTPDASSTLYGYTF. CDR3 DNA sequence: TGTGCCAGCACTCCTGACGCCAGCTCTACTCTCTATGGCTACACCTTC. The V gene is TRBV2, the J gene TRBJ1-2; no clear D gene. Trimming pared 7 bases from V and 4 bases from J, leaving 22 bases between. Germline V CDR1 and CDR2: SNHLY, FYNNEI. The CDR3 is 16 amino acids.

This clonotype has at least ten counts. The chain recombines TRBV12-3 or TRBV12-4 with TRBJ2-5; D is possibly TRBD1 (6 bases). The V gene lost 5 bases and the J gene lost 7 bases, with 20 bases spanning the gap. The CDR3 spans 15 residues. The CDR3 sequence: CASSPDNRVKGTQYF. The CDR3 DNA reads as TGTGCCAGCAGTCCAGACAACAGGGTTAAGGGGACCCAGTACTTC.

This clonotype has at least ten counts. The chain uses TRBV29-1 and TRBJ2-3, with D possibly TRBD1 on 5 matching bases. Germline V gene sequence: CDR1 SQVTM, CDR2 ANQGSEA. The V end was cut by 4 bases, the J end by 6 bases, with 20 bases between. The CDR3 spans 15 residues. CDR3 in DNA: TGCAGCGTTGCTTGGCCCGCCACAGGCATTGATACGCAGTATTTT. This codes for CSVAWPATGIDTQYF.

This clonotype was seen ten or more times. This chain joins TRBV6-2 or TRBV6-3 and TRBJ2-1; D gene uncertain. Germline V CDR1 and CDR2: MNHEY, SVGEGT. Between the trimmed V and J ends, which lost 7 bases and 8 bases, there was a span of 12 bases. CDR3 length: 12 amino acids. CDR3 nucleotide sequence: TGTGCCAGCACCCAAAGCCGCTATGAGCAGTTCTTC. It is translated as CASTQSRYEQFF.

This clonotype has a handful of counts. The chain carries TRBV6-1 and TRBJ2-7; TRBD1 aligns across 9 bases. The ends lost 3 bases at V and 6 bases at J; junction bases unmatched: 0. CDR3 length: 12 amino acids. CDR1 and CDR2 from the germline V gene are MNHNS and SASEGT. CDR3 DNA: TGTGCCAGCAGTGAGACAGGGGGCGAGCAGTACTTC. Its protein is CASSETGGEQYF.

The sample holds many counts of this clonotype. The chain joins TRBV6-1 to TRBJ1-5; D gene ambiguous. V lost 5 bases and J 0 bases, leaving 11 bases between the germline ends. Germline CDR1 reads MNHNS; CDR2 reads SASEGT. This CDR3 has 15 residues. The CDR3 reads CASSRESVSNQPQHF. In nucleotides, the CDR3 is TGTGCCAGCAGTCGGGAGTCAGTTAGCAATCAGCCCCAGCATTTT.

This clonotype showed up just a few times. The V gene is TRBV30, the J gene TRBJ2-7; 8 bases line up with TRBD1. Germline V lookup: CDR1 GTSNPN, CDR2 SVGIG (reference sequence). The CDR3 totals 14 residues. The trim removed 4 bases at V and 0 bases at J, leaving 5 bases unmatched. The CDR3 reads CAWTRQGSSYEQYF. Written as DNA, the CDR3 is TGTGCCTGGACGCGACAGGGGAGCTCCTACGAGCAGTACTTC.

This clonotype was found a few times. The V call is TRBV30, the J call TRBJ1-2; possible D gene TRBD1, 5 bases. There are 13 residues in the CDR3. Germline V gene data show CDR1 as GTSNPN and CDR2 as SVGIG (reference sequence). Trimming left V 7 bases short and J 3 bases short, with 15 bases between. CDR3 sequence (DNA): TGTGCCTCACGTACTCAGGGAGACTATGGCTACACCTTC. Protein: CASRTQGDYGYTF.

This clonotype was counted a few times. The chain recombines TRBV24-1 with TRBJ2-3, with D uncertain. Trimming stripped 0 bases from V and 4 bases from J, with 7 bases between. This CDR3 spans 14 amino acids. Looked up from germline, CDR1 is KGHDR and CDR2 is SFDVKD. The CDR3 spells CATSDLKGSDTQYF. CDR3 sequence (DNA): TGTGCCACCAGTGATTTGAAGGGCTCAGATACGCAGTATTTT.

This clonotype was picked up many times. V gene TRBV27 combines with J gene TRBJ2-3; the D call may be TRBD1 or TRBD2 (5 bases each). The CDR3 runs to 11 residues. The V gene lost 6 bases and the J gene lost 8 bases, with 9 bases spanning the gap. Germline V gives CDR1 MNHEY, CDR2 SMNVEV (reference sequence). The CDR3 DNA sequence: TGTGCCAGCAGAACTAGGGGTACGCAGTATTTT. It translates to CASRTRGTQYF.